One and the same sample provided the 25 T cell receptor beta chains below, sequenced in a study of cytomegalovirus exposure and HLA in healthy donors. Both 60 Vbeta primers and 13 Jbeta primers went into the PCR. Clones were sequenced by immunoSEQ multiplex PCR, and TCRdb holds only the in-frame ones, with some missing. The table lists roughly 120,000 clones, 80% to 90% of them singletons, with less than 1.1% in the top ten. The sequencing input was PBMCs. The receptors derive from a woman between 25 and 40 years old in good health and CMV-seronegative.

This clone appeared once. The V gene is TRBV2, the J gene TRBJ2-7; 9 bases agree with TRBD1. Germline V gene sequence: CDR1 SNHLY, CDR2 FYNNEI. This CDR3 comprises 13 residues. V trimming: 6 bases; J trimming: 3 bases; junction bases outside the gene matches: 3. The CDR3 here is CASRKTGGYEQYF. CDR3 in DNA: TGTGCCAGCAGAAAGACAGGGGGCTACGAGCAGTACTTC.

The J gene is TRBJ2-7, the V gene TRBV19, with 8 positions matching TRBD2. The CDR3 is 13 amino acids. Germline CDR1 reads LNHDA; CDR2 reads SQIVND (reference sequence). The junction had 2 bases not matched to a gene; V was cut back by 0 bases and J by 7 bases. The CDR3 bases are TGTGCCAGTAGTATAGATCGGGAGGGAGAGCAGTACTTC. Its protein product is CASSIDREGEQYF.

This chain connects TRBV6-5 to TRBJ1-2; TRBD1 agrees at 9 bases. The CDR3 spans 15 residues. V was pared by 2 bases and J by 5 bases, with 6 bases of the junction left unmatched. The germline V gene has CDR1 MNHEY and CDR2 SVGAGI. The CDR3 bases are TGTGCCAGCAGTTACACTGGACAGGGGAGTTATGGCTACACCTTC. Translation: CASSYTGQGSYGYTF.

The chain joins TRBV4-1 to TRBJ2-5, with 13 bases that match TRBD2. After removal of 3 bases from V and 5 bases from J, the junction contained 6 bases not matched to a gene. The V gene's germline CDR1 is MGHRA and CDR2 YSYEKL. This CDR3 is built from 16 residues. Written as DNA, the CDR3 is TGCGCCAGCAGCCAGGAAGGGACTAGCGGGGCGGAGACCCAGTACTTC. It translates to CASSQEGTSGAETQYF.

This chain uses TRBV4-1 with TRBJ2-7; D may be TRBD1 (5 bases). Germline loops: CDR1 MGHRA, CDR2 YSYEKL. This CDR3 is 16 amino acids long. Trimming removed 1 base at V and 3 bases at J, with 16 bases between. CDR3 sequence reads: CASSQGDSEPYYEQYF. In DNA, the CDR3 is TGCGCCAGCAGCCAAGGAGACAGCGAACCGTACTACGAGCAGTACTTC.

This clone was seen only once. V and J are TRBV5-1 and TRBJ2-7; weak D call: TRBD2 (7 bases). The length of the CDR3 is 14 residues. The germline V and J ends were trimmed by 0 bases and 6 bases, with 13 bases remaining between them. Per germline, CDR1 SGHRS and CDR2 YFSETQ. The CDR3, as DNA: TGCGCCAGCAGCTTGGAGGGGGGGTCGGGCGAGCAGTACTTC. It translates to CASSLEGGSGEQYF.

The genes are TRBV7-2 and TRBJ2-2; TRBD1 matches 10 bases. V shed 4 bases and J 2 bases; nucleotides not matched to a gene: 13. CDR3 length: 19 residues. The germline V gene encodes CDR1 SGHTA and CDR2 FQGNSA. CDR3 bases: TGTGCCAGCAGCTGGTCCCGGGACAGGGGTTTCGGCAACACCGGGGAGCTGTTTTTT. This encodes CASSWSRDRGFGNTGELFF.

This sequence joins TRBV28 and TRBJ1-2; maybe TRBD1 (5 bases). V shed 7 bases and J shed 5 bases, with 20 bases lying between them. The germline V gene encodes CDR1 MDHEN and CDR2 SYDVKM. The CDR3 sequence is 15 residues long. The CDR3 sequence is CASTIRWGARYGYTF. The CDR3 nucleotides read TGTGCCAGCACCATTAGGTGGGGCGCAAGATATGGCTACACCTTC.

The chain links TRBV15 to TRBJ2-3; 11 bases map to TRBD1. J gave up 6 bases and V 3 bases, and 8 bases lay outside the gene matches. Germline loops: CDR1 LNHNV, CDR2 YYDKDF (reference sequence). CDR3 length: 16 residues. CDR3 in amino acids: CATSSPRTGGMDTQYF. The CDR3 DNA reads as TGTGCCACCAGCAGTCCTCGGACAGGGGGCATGGATACGCAGTATTTT.

V usage is TRBV14 and J usage is TRBJ1-6, with no clear D. Trimming removed 4 bases at V and 8 bases at J, with 9 bases between. CDR1 and CDR2 (germline): SGHDN, FVKESK. CDR3 length: 13 amino acids. CDR3 in amino acids: CASSLLEDSPLHF. CDR3 nucleotides: TGTGCCAGCAGCCTCCTAGAGGATTCACCCCTCCACTTT.

The V and J genes are TRBV19 and TRBJ2-3; TRBD2 matches 7 bases. The length of the CDR3 is 17 residues. Per germline, CDR1 LNHDA and CDR2 SQIVND (reference sequence). J lost 4 bases, V lost 3 bases, and 13 bases had no gene match. In DNA, the CDR3 is TGTGCCAGTAGTATGTCCGCTTCTTTTGGGGGGGCAGATACGCAGTATTTT. Translated: CASSMSASFGGADTQYF.

The chain employs TRBV18 and TRBJ1-5, with D unclear. The CDR3 runs to 13 residues. V lost 2 bases, J lost 4 bases, and 6 bases lay in between. Germline-derived CDR1 and CDR2 are KGHSH and LQKENI. The CDR3 is CASSPGGNQPQHF. CDR3 coding DNA: TGTGCCAGCTCACCAGGAGGTAATCAGCCCCAGCATTTT.

The V call is TRBV6-1, the J call TRBJ1-1, with D hard to call. V lost 6 bases to trimming and J lost 0 bases, with 8 bases between them. Germline V gene data show CDR1 as MNHNS and CDR2 as SASEGT. This CDR3 is built from 13 residues. The CDR3 sequence is CASSRGVNTEAFF. The CDR3 nucleotides are TGTGCCAGCAGCCGGGGAGTGAACACTGAAGCTTTCTTT.

A remark on this clone: The same CDR3 also results from other DNA sequences found in this sample. The chain carries TRBV30 and TRBJ1-1, with 8 bases aligning to TRBD1. Germline lookup yields CDR1 GTSNPN and CDR2 SVGIG (reference sequence). The CDR3 has 14 residues. After removal of 3 bases from V and 1 base from J, the junction contained 4 bases not matched to a gene. The CDR3 protein is CAWSTGTGNTEAFF. CDR3 nucleotides: TGTGCCTGGAGCACTGGGACAGGGAACACTGAAGCTTTCTTT.

The rearrangement links TRBV11-3 to TRBJ2-1, with 8 positions matching TRBD2. This CDR3 is 14 amino acids long. The J segment lost 9 bases and the V segment lost 3 bases, leaving 7 bases of the junction unmatched. In germline, CDR1 is SGHNT, CDR2 YENEEA. The DNA for the CDR3 is TGTGCCAGCAGCTTTCTCGAGACTAGCGTTGAGCAGTTCTTC. Translated, it gives CASSFLETSVEQFF.

The rearrangement links TRBV30 to TRBJ1-5; D ambiguous. V was shortened by 0 bases and J by 0 bases, with 6 bases between the two germline ends. Looked up from germline, CDR1 is GTSNPN and CDR2 is SVGIG (reference sequence). The CDR3 has 14 amino acids. This chain's CDR3 is CAWSVLNSNQPQHF. In DNA, the CDR3 is TGTGCCTGGAGTGTCCTTAATAGCAATCAGCCCCAGCATTTT.

The chain couples TRBV11-1 to TRBJ2-1; possible D gene TRBD2, 5 bases. Trimming pared 0 bases from V and 6 bases from J, leaving 9 bases between. This CDR3 has 14 amino acids. The germline V gene has CDR1 SGHAT and CDR2 FQDESV (reference sequence). The CDR3 sequence is CASSLAGSVNEQFF. As DNA, the CDR3 is TGTGCCAGCAGCTTAGCGGGTAGCGTCAATGAGCAGTTCTTC.

In this sample, this clone turned up a few times. The chain is built from TRBV7-2 and TRBJ1-1; no clear D. The germline gives CDR1 SGHTA, CDR2 FQGNSA. The V end lost 1 base, the J end lost 1 base, and 7 bases lay between the germline ends. This CDR3 has 14 amino acids. CDR3 nucleotide sequence: TGTGCCAGCAGCTTAGGCAGGTGGAACACTGAAGCTTTCTTT. Translated: CASSLGRWNTEAFF.

The CDR3 spells CASSPRSSGYTF. DNA of the CDR3: TGTGCCAGTAGTCCCCGAAGTAGTGGCTACACCTTC. The chain is built from TRBV19 and TRBJ1-2, with unresolved D. Per the germline V gene, CDR1 is LNHDA and CDR2 is SQIVND (reference sequence). The CDR3 is 12 amino acids. With 5 bases removed from V and 7 bases from J, the gap between germline ends came to 11 bases.

The CDR3 DNA reads TGTGCCAGCAGCTTAGGGGGGGGTAGCTACTACGAGCAGTACTTC. Protein: CASSLGGGSYYEQYF. This chain links TRBV7-2 with TRBJ2-7, with 7 bases lining up with TRBD2. Germline V gene lookup returns CDR1 SGHTA and CDR2 FQGNSA. This CDR3 is built from 15 residues. V lost 1 base to trimming and J lost 3 bases; unmatched junction nucleotides: 6.

The chain combines TRBV27 with TRBJ1-1; TRBD1 is a possible D gene (6 bases). V dropped 6 bases and J dropped 5 bases, with 16 bases sitting between them. The CDR3 loop spans 14 amino acids. The V gene's germline CDR1 is MNHEY and CDR2 SMNVEV (reference sequence). CDR3 loop: CASSARGAKTEAFF. DNA for the CDR3: TGTGCCAGCAGCGCCAGGGGCGCGAAGACTGAAGCTTTCTTT.

The chain links TRBV5-6 to TRBJ2-1, with D possibly TRBD2 on 6 matching bases. Trimming took off 0 bases at V and 5 bases at J, with 9 bases between the two ends. Per the germline V gene, CDR1 is SGHDT and CDR2 is YYEEEE. CDR3 length equals 14 residues. Here the CDR3 reads CASSLGGVNNEQFF. The CDR3 DNA sequence: TGTGCCAGCAGCTTGGGGGGGGTGAACAATGAGCAGTTCTTC. Supplemented by reference TRBV5-6 and TRBJ2-1, the full variable domain reads DAGVTQSPTHLIKTRGQQVTLRCSPKSGHDTVSWYQQALGQGPQFIFQYYEEEERQRGNFPDRFSGHQFPNYSSELNVNALLLGDSALYLCASSLGGVNNEQFFGPGTRLTVL.

The rearrangement uses TRBV19 and TRBJ1-1, with TRBD1 as a possible D gene (5 bases). The CDR3 is 15 residues long. Between the trimmed V and J ends, which lost 1 base and 5 bases, there was a span of 14 bases. Per the germline V gene, CDR1 is LNHDA and CDR2 is SQIVND (reference sequence). CDR3 bases: TGTGCCAGTAGTATAGTACAGGCCCCGACGACTGAAGCTTTCTTT. It yields the protein CASSIVQAPTTEAFF.

The V call is TRBV7-9, the J call TRBJ2-2; 10 positions agree with TRBD2. The CDR3 is made up of 16 amino acids. Germline CDR1 is SEHNR and CDR2 is FQNEAQ (reference sequence). Trimming removed 6 bases from V and 3 bases from J; junction bases left unmatched: 7. CDR3 region: CASSTRLAGYTGELFF. The CDR3 nucleotides are TGTGCCAGCAGTACAAGACTAGCGGGCTACACCGGGGAGCTGTTTTTT.

The V call is TRBV11-3, the J call TRBJ2-1, with D perhaps TRBD2 (7 bases). The CDR3 extends over 14 amino acids. Germline V lookup: CDR1 SGHNT, CDR2 YENEEA. Trimming left V 5 bases short and J 2 bases short, with 10 bases between. The CDR3 bases are TGTGCCAGCAGCCTCGGGGGGCCCTACAATGAGCAGTTCTTC. It translates to CASSLGGPYNEQFF.